One and the same sample provided the 22 T cell receptor beta chains below, sequenced in a study of shared T cell receptors in the human thymus. Generated by immunoSEQ multiplex PCR, the TCRdb table keeps only in-frame clones and is missing some. The sample gives approximately 760,000 clones, over 75% of which show up once; roughly 0.01% is in the top ten. The same specimen was also included in a second study, on human thymus T cells.

The sequencing sample was made of thymocytes. All receptors derive from a girl in the first two years of life with a congenital heart defect.

The CDR3 nucleotides read TGTGCCAGCAGTTTTGTGTTAAACACTGAAGCTTTCTTT. This gives the protein CASSFVLNTEAFF. The chain recombines TRBV28 with TRBJ1-1; D is unresolved. This CDR3 is built from 13 residues. Germline CDR1 MDHEN, CDR2 SYDVKM. The V and J ends lost 3 bases and 2 bases respectively, with 7 bases between them.

The table lists this clone with a count of one. This chain connects TRBV14 to TRBJ1-1; D gene unclear. Germline CDR1 and CDR2: SGHDN and FVKESK. V was trimmed by 4 bases and J by 5 bases, leaving 17 bases between them. The CDR3 extends over 15 amino acids. CDR3 sequence reads: CASSLLPGRETEAFF. DNA for the CDR3: TGTGCCAGCAGCCTCCTCCCCGGTCGGGAGACTGAAGCTTTCTTT.

This chain uses TRBV18 with TRBJ1-1, with TRBD1 as a possible D gene (5 bases). The length of the CDR3 is 19 residues. Germline V gene lookup returns CDR1 KGHSH and CDR2 LQKENI. V was trimmed by 0 bases and J by 0 bases, leaving 20 bases between them. CDR3 nucleotides: TGTGCCAGCTCACCACCGGGGCATGAGACAGTCAAAATGAACACTGAAGCTTTCTTT. Protein sequence: CASSPPGHETVKMNTEAFF.

V usage is TRBV7-2 and J usage is TRBJ2-1; D is possibly TRBD2 (5 bases). Germline assignment: CDR1 SGHTA and CDR2 FQGNSA. The germline V and J ends were trimmed by 6 bases and 0 bases, with 21 bases remaining between them. There are 18 residues in the CDR3. The CDR3 region has the DNA TGTGCCAGCAGGCCGAATATCATAGCGCGAAGCTCCTACAATGAGCAGTTCTTC. Protein: CASRPNIIARSSYNEQFF.

This sequence joins TRBV29-1 and TRBJ1-2, with D maybe TRBD1 (6 bases). The V end was cut by 7 bases, the J end by 5 bases, with 14 bases between. The germline V gene encodes CDR1 SQVTM and CDR2 ANQGSEA. The CDR3 consists of 12 residues. The CDR3 spells CSARAGAYGYTF. DNA for the CDR3: TGCAGCGCTAGGGCGGGGGCGTATGGCTACACCTTC.

The rearrangement joins TRBV27 to TRBJ1-5; D is possibly TRBD1 (5 bases). The CDR3 sequence is 14 residues long. Trimming removed 2 bases at V and 7 bases at J, with 12 bases between. The V gene's germline CDR1 is MNHEY and CDR2 SMNVEV (reference sequence). Here the CDR3 reads CASSLIWGRQPQHF. DNA of the CDR3: TGTGCCAGCAGTTTAATTTGGGGGAGGCAGCCCCAGCATTTT.

Turning to this clone: The sample contains more than one DNA sequence encoding this CDR3. The V and J genes are TRBV7-2 and TRBJ2-3; D call uncertain. V dropped 5 bases and J dropped 2 bases, with 5 bases sitting between them. From germline, CDR1 is SGHTA and CDR2 FQGNSA. The length of the CDR3 is 12 residues. The CDR3 region has the DNA TGTGCCAGCAGCCTACTCACAGATACGCAGTATTTT. This sequence encodes CASSLLTDTQYF. Variable domain in full (rest from reference TRBV7-2 and TRBJ2-3): GAGVSQSPSNKVTEKGKDVELRCDPISGHTALYWYRQSLGQGLEFLIYFQGNSAPDKSGLPSDRFSAERTGGSVSTLTIQRTQQEDSAVYLCASSLLTDTQYFGPGTRLTVL.

The V and J genes are TRBV6-5 and TRBJ1-1; 7 nucleotides match TRBD1. This CDR3 comprises 15 residues. Germline CDR1 is MNHEY and CDR2 is SVGAGI. J lost 1 base, V lost 5 bases, and 7 bases had no gene match. The CDR3 DNA reads as TGTGCCAGCAGTACCCACAGGGGACCGAACACTGAAGCTTTCTTT. This sequence encodes CASSTHRGPNTEAFF.

V is TRBV12-5 and J is TRBJ1-4, with TRBD1 matching over 8 bases. This CDR3 has 14 residues. Losses at the gene ends were 7 bases for V and 6 bases for J; bases not matched to a gene: 7. Germline V gene lookup returns CDR1 LGHNT and CDR2 FRNRAP. The CDR3 nucleotides are TGTGCTAGTGCAGGACAGGGAGAAGATGAAAAACTGTTTTTT. Amino acid sequence: CASAGQGEDEKLFF.

This clone was detected only once. The V and J genes are TRBV5-8 and TRBJ1-2; TRBD1 aligns across 7 bases. This CDR3 spans 19 amino acids. The junction had 21 bases not matched to a gene; V was cut back by 5 bases and J by 2 bases. Germline loops: CDR1 SGHTS, CDR2 YDEGEE. The CDR3, as DNA: TGTGCCAGCAGTAAAGGGTGTTTGGGACAGAAGCCCCCAAACTATGGCTACACCTTC. Translated, it gives CASSKGCLGQKPPNYGYTF.

As DNA, the CDR3 is TGTGCCAGCAGCGCCACAGGGGGAGATCAGCCCCAGCATTTT. Amino acid sequence: CASSATGGDQPQHF. The genes are TRBV9 and TRBJ1-5; 8 bases agree with TRBD1. Losses at the gene ends were 3 bases for V and 5 bases for J; bases not matched to a gene: 4. CDR3 size: 14 residues. Per the germline V gene, CDR1 is SGDLS and CDR2 is YYNGEE.

The V and J genes are TRBV28 and TRBJ2-5; 7 nucleotides line up with TRBD1. V shed 10 bases and J 2 bases; nucleotides not matched to a gene: 4. Germline lookup yields CDR1 MDHEN and CDR2 SYDVKM. This CDR3 has 12 amino acids. The CDR3: CATGTEQETQYF. The CDR3 DNA reads TGTGCCACCGGGACAGAGCAAGAGACCCAGTACTTC.

The chain uses TRBV27 and TRBJ1-6; D unclear. CDR1 is MNHEY, CDR2 SMNVEV, per germline (reference sequence). The V gene lost 6 bases and the J gene lost 7 bases, with 28 bases spanning the gap. The CDR3 runs 19 residues. The CDR3 DNA reads TGTGCCAGCAGCCCCTCGGTTGGCTTCGGCAGGTCAACCAATTCACCCCTCCACTTT. Translated: CASSPSVGFGRSTNSPLHF.

This rearrangement joins TRBV5-1 to TRBJ2-7; the D gene is possibly TRBD1 (6 bases). Germline V gene lookup returns CDR1 SGHRS and CDR2 YFSETQ. This CDR3 is 15 amino acids long. Trimming left V 3 bases short and J 5 bases short, with 18 bases between. CDR3 bases: TGCGCCAGCAGCTACCGTAAGGACAGTGGCGACGAGCAGTACTTC. Residues: CASSYRKDSGDEQYF.

This clone was seen a handful of times. The gene calls are TRBV5-4 and TRBJ2-5, with D possibly TRBD2 on 7 matching bases. Germline CDR1 is SGHNT and CDR2 is YYREEE (reference sequence). Trimming pared 6 bases from V and 4 bases from J, leaving 13 bases between. The CDR3 has 13 residues. The CDR3 nucleotides read TGTGCCAGCAAGGGGGGGCGAGGAGAGACCCAGTACTTC. Encoded protein: CASKGGRGETQYF.

This clone was detected only once. Additional DNA sequences in this sample encode the identical CDR3. The CDR3 sequence is CASSSDRGRVSPLHF. DNA for the CDR3: TGTGCCAGCAGCTCGGACAGGGGGCGCGTTTCACCCCTCCACTTT. The chain has TRBV5-6 and TRBJ1-6; 11 nucleotides agree with TRBD1. The CDR3 covers 15 residues. CDR1 is SGHDT and CDR2 is YYEEEE in the germline V gene. V was pared by 3 bases and J by 9 bases, with 5 bases of the junction left unmatched.

This chain links TRBV9 with TRBJ1-3; D gene ambiguous. Germline-derived CDR1 and CDR2 are SGDLS and YYNGEE. Trimming removed 0 bases at V and 1 base at J, with 8 bases between. This CDR3 comprises 15 residues. CDR3 amino acids: CASSVALGSGNTIYF. The CDR3, as DNA: TGTGCCAGCAGCGTAGCTCTAGGTTCTGGAAACACCATATATTTT. Full variable domain (missing parts from reference TRBV9 and TRBJ1-3): DSGVTQTPKHLITATGQRVTLRCSPRSGDLSVYWYQQSLDQGLQFLIQYYNGEERAKGNILERFSAQQFPDLHSELNLSSLELGDSALYFCASSVALGSGNTIYFGEGSWLTVV.

Worth noting for this clone: Other DNA sequences in the sample encode the same CDR3. The rearrangement uses TRBV5-1 and TRBJ2-5; a possible D gene is TRBD1 (5 bases). The CDR3 extends over 13 amino acids. V was trimmed by 4 bases and J by 2 bases, leaving 9 bases between them. Germline CDR1 and CDR2: SGHRS and YFSETQ. The CDR3 sequence: CASSPDSQETQYF. The CDR3 DNA reads TGCGCCAGCAGCCCCGACAGTCAAGAGACCCAGTACTTC.

The genes are TRBV5-1 and TRBJ1-2, with 7 nucleotides matching TRBD1. With 6 bases clipped from V and 0 bases from J, the junction kept 11 bases outside the gene matches. The CDR3 has 16 amino acids. In germline, CDR1 is SGHRS, CDR2 YFSETQ. CDR3 protein: CASTAGGRASNYGYTF. CDR3 sequence (DNA): TGCGCCAGCACCGCAGGGGGTCGGGCCTCTAACTATGGCTACACCTTC.

The chain couples TRBV5-1 to TRBJ1-4; no clear D. The CDR3 is made up of 14 amino acids. V shed 0 bases and J shed 5 bases, with 8 bases lying between them. The germline CDR1 and CDR2 sequences are SGHRS and YFSETQ. CDR3 protein: CASSLGQYNEKLFF. The CDR3 coding sequence is TGCGCCAGCAGCTTGGGGCAGTACAATGAAAAACTGTTTTTT.

The V call is TRBV5-4, the J call TRBJ1-2; 8 bases match TRBD1. The germline V gene has CDR1 SGHNT and CDR2 YYREEE (reference sequence). The CDR3 is 15 residues long. The ends lost 4 bases at V and 5 bases at J; junction bases unmatched: 10. The CDR3 sequence: CASSQSRDRHYGYTF. The DNA for the CDR3 is TGTGCCAGCAGCCAATCCCGGGACAGGCATTATGGCTACACCTTC. The variable domain in full, with the rest retrieved from reference TRBV5-4 and TRBJ1-2, is ETGVTQSPTHLIKTRGQQVTLRCSSQSGHNTVSWYQQALGQGPQFIFQYYREEENGRGNFPPRFSGLQFPNYSSELNVNALELDDSALYLCASSQSRDRHYGYTFGSGTRLTVV.

The J gene is TRBJ1-4, the V gene TRBV28, with unresolved D. Germline V CDR1 and CDR2: MDHEN, SYDVKM. V was cut by 1 base and J by 4 bases, with 10 bases left in between. CDR3 length equals 15 residues. The CDR3, as DNA: TGTGCCAGCAGTTTATATGTGGGCGATAATGAAAAACTGTTTTTT. It encodes CASSLYVGDNEKLFF.